This T cell receptor beta chain was recorded in a study of metastatic and nonmetastatic thyroid tumors. Study-wide context: Patients with malignant and benign thyroid disease provided blood and tumor or nodule tissue, whose repertoires were compared. Study-wide points: Malignant thyroid tumors reportedly exceeded benign nodules significantly in TCR beta diversity, with the difference appearing in blood and tumor.

No patient had received any treatment before thyroid surgery. In its sample, this clone was seen many times. Its antigen is currently unknown. In the source study's methods: Differences in CDR3 between clinicopathological groups were drawn on to build a classifier intended to discriminate distant-metastatic papillary thyroid cancer patients. TCRdb reprocessed the PCR reads using MiXCR. TCRdb's processing, not the study's, gives the V and J calls here. The sample lists 35,000 to 40,000 clones; roughly 20% were seen once. From germline, CDR1 is SGHVS and CDR2 FNYEAQ. The CDR3 is 13 amino acids. Trimming took off 1 base at V and 6 bases at J, with 10 bases between the two ends.

The chain joins TRBV7-6 to TRBJ2-7, with D perhaps matching TRBD1 (5 bases). This TCR derives from a female donor with papillary thyroid cancer or a benign thyroid nodule (not recorded which). Some clones in this sample may be carry-over from other donors' samples. The sequenced sample was blood. The CDR3 loop is CASSLELQGEQYF. The CDR3 DNA is TGTGCCAGCAGCTTAGAATTGCAGGGCGAGCAGTACTTC.